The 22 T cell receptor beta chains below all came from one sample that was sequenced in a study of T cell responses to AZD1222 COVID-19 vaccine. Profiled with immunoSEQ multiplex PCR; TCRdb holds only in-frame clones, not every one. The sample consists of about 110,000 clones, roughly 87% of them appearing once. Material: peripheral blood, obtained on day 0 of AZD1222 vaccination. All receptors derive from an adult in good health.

The CDR3 here is CASSFWQGQETQYF. In nucleotides, the CDR3 is TGTGCCAGCAGCTTTTGGCAGGGCCAAGAGACCCAGTACTTC. The V call is TRBV7-8, the J call TRBJ2-5, with D maybe TRBD1 (5 bases). Trimming removed 3 bases from V and 1 base from J, with 9 bases in between. From germline, CDR1 is SGHVS and CDR2 FQNEAQ. The CDR3 is 14 amino acids.

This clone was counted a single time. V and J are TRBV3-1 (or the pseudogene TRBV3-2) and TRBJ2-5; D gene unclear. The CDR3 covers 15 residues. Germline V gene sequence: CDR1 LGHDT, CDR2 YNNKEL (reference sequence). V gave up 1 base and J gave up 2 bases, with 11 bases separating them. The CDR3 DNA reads TGTGCCAGCAGCCAAGTCCTTTGGGTACAAGAGACCCAGTACTTC. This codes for CASSQVLWVQETQYF.

The DNA of the CDR3 is TGTGCCAGCAGCCCCCTACGGGGGGGCGGGACCCAGTACTTC. Encoded protein: CASSPLRGGGTQYF. The chain uses TRBV3-1 (or the pseudogene TRBV3-2) and TRBJ2-5; the match to TRBD2 covers 8 bases. The length of the CDR3 is 14 residues. The ends lost 4 bases at V and 7 bases at J; junction bases unmatched: 8. CDR1 and CDR2 from the germline V gene are LGHDT and YNNKEL (reference sequence).

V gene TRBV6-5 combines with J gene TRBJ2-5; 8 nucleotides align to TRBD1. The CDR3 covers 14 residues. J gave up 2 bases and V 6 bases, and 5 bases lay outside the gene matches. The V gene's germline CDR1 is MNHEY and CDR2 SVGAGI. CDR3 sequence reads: CASRGDRNQETQYF. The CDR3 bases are TGTGCCAGCAGGGGGGACAGGAATCAAGAGACCCAGTACTTC.

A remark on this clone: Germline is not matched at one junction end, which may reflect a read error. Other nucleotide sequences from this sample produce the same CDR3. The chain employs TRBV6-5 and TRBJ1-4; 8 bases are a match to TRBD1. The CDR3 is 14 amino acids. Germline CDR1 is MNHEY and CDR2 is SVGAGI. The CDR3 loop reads CASRNRGLNEKLFF. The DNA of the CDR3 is TGCGCCAGCAGGAACAGGGGGTTGAATGAAAAACTGTTTTTT.

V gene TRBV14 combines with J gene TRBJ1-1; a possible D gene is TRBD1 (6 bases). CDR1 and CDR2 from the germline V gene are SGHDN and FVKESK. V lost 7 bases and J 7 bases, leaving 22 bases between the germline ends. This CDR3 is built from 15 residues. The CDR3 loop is CASMEGRGQLHEAFF. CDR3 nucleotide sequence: TGTGCCAGCATGGAGGGACGAGGACAGCTCCATGAAGCTTTCTTT. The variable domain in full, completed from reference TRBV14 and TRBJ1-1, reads EAGVTQFPSHSVIEKGQTVTLRCDPISGHDNLYWYRRVMGKEIKFLLHFVKESKQDESGMPNNRFLAERTGGTYSTLKVQPAELEDSGVYFCASMEGRGQLHEAFFGQGTRLTVV.

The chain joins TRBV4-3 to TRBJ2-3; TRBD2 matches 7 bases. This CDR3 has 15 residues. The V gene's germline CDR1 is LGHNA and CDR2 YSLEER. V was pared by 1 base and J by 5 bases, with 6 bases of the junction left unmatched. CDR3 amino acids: CASSQGQRDIDTQYF. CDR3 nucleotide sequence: TGCGCCAGCAGCCAAGGTCAGCGGGATATAGATACGCAGTATTTT.

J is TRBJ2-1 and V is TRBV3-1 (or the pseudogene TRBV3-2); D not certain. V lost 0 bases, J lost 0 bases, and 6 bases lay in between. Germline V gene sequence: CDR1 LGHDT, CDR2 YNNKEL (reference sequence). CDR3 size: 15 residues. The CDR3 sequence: CASSQDQGSYNEQFF. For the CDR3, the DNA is TGTGCCAGCAGCCAAGATCAAGGCTCCTACAATGAGCAGTTCTTC.

CDR3 nucleotides: TGTGCCAGCAGCTTAATGGGGTCACCCCTCCACTTT. Protein product: CASSLMGSPLHF. The rearrangement joins TRBV7-9 to TRBJ1-6; D unresolved. The CDR3 is 12 amino acids. The germline gives CDR1 SEHNR, CDR2 FQNEAQ (reference sequence). V was cut by 2 bases and J by 10 bases, with 6 bases left in between.

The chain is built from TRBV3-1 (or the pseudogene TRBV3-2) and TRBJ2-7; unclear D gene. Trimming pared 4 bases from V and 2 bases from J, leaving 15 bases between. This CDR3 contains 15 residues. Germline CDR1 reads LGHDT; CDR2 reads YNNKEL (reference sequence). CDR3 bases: TGTGCCAGCAGCCCGGGTCCAGCCGCCACCTACGAGCAGTACTTC. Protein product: CASSPGPAATYEQYF.

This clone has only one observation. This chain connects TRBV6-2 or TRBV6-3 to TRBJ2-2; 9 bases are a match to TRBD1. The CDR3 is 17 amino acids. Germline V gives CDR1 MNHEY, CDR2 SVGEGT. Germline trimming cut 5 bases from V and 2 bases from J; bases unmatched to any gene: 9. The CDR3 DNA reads TGTGCCAGCAGTCCCTACGGGACAGGGACTAACACCGGGGAGCTGTTTTTT. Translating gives CASSPYGTGTNTGELFF.

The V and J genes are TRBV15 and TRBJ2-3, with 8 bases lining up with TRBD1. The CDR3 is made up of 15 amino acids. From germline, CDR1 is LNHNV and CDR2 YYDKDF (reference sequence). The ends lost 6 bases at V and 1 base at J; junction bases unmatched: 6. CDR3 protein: CATSTTTGGTDTQYF. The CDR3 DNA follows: TGTGCCACCAGTACCACGACAGGGGGCACAGATACGCAGTATTTT.

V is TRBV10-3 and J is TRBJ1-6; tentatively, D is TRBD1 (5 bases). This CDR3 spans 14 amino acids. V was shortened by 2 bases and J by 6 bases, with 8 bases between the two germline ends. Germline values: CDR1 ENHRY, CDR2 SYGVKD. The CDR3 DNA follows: TGTGCCATCAGTGAGGGACACCGTAATTCACCCCTCCACTTT. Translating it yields CAISEGHRNSPLHF.

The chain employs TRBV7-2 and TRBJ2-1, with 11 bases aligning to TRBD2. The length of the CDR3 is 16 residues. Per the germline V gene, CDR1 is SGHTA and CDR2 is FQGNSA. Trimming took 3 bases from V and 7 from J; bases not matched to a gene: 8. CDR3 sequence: CASSLVSGRAGNEQFF. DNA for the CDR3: TGTGCCAGCAGCTTGGTTAGCGGGAGGGCCGGGAATGAGCAGTTCTTC.

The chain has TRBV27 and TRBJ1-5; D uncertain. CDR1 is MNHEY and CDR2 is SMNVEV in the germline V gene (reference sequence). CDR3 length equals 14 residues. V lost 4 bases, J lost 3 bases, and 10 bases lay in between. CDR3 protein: CASSSPALNQPQHF. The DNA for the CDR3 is TGTGCCAGCAGTTCCCCGGCCCTCAATCAGCCCCAGCATTTT.

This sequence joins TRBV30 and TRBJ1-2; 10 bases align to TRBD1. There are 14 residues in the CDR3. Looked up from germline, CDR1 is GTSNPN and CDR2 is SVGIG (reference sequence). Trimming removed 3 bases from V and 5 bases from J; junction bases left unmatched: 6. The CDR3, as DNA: TGTGCCTGGAGGCCCGGGACAGGGGAATATGGCTACACCTTC. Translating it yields CAWRPGTGEYGYTF.

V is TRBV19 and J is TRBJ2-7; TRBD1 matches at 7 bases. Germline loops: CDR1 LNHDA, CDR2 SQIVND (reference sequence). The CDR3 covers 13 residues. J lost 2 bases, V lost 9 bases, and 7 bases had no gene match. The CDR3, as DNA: TGTGCCAGCAGAGGACAGGAACCCTACGAGCAGTACTTC. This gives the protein CASRGQEPYEQYF.

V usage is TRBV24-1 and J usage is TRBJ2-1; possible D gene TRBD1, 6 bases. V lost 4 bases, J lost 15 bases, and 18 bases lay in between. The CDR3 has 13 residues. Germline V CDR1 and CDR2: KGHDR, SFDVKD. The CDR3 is CATSDTTGSRRFF. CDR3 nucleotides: TGTGCCACCAGTGACACAACAGGGTCTCGTCGGTTCTTC.

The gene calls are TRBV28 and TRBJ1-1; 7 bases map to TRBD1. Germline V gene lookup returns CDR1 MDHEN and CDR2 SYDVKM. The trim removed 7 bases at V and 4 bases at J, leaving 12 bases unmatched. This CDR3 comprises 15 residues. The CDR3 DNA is TGTGCCAGCACCGAGACCAGGGGGACGGTCACTGAAGCTTTCTTT. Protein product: CASTETRGTVTEAFF.

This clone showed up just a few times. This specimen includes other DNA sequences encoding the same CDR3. This chain's CDR3 is CASSPGVEAYEQYF. The CDR3 region has the DNA TGTGCCAGCTCACCGGGGGTAGAGGCCTACGAGCAGTACTTC. The rearrangement links TRBV18 to TRBJ2-7; D may be TRBD1 or TRBD2 (5 bases each). The CDR3 contains 14 residues. Germline-derived CDR1 and CDR2 are KGHSH and LQKENI. V was clipped by 3 bases and J by 2 bases, with 11 bases between them.

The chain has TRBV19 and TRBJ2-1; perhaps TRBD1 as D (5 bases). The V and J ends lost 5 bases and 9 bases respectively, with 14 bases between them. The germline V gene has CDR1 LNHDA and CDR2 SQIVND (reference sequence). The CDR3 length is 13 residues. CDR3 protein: CASSPRVGGEQFF. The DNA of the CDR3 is TGTGCCAGTAGTCCCAGGGTGGGCGGTGAGCAGTTCTTC.

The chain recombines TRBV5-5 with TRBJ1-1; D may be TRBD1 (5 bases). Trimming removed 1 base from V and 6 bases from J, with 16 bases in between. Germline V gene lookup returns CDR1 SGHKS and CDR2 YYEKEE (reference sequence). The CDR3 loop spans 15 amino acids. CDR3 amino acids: CASSLHAGSGPEAFF. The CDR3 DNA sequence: TGTGCCAGCAGCTTGCATGCAGGGTCAGGCCCTGAAGCTTTCTTT.